The clone carrying this T cell receptor (beta chain) showed up just a few times. The antigen remains unidentified. From germline, CDR1 is DFQATT and CDR2 SNEGSKA (reference sequence). The germline V and J ends were trimmed by 3 bases and 3 bases, with 14 bases remaining between them. CDR3 length: 14 amino acids. The use of a sample-barcoded 5' primer and a J-beta primer mix characterized a second PCR of 7 to 11 cycles. A 12-random-nucleotide template-switch adaptor tagged each cDNA molecule. TCRdb re-called the 5' RACE reads with MiXCR, one entry per CDR3 protein. Of under 950,000 distinct CDR3 sequences in the sample, about a fifth were seen once. There were healthy Caucasian individuals from Russia, aged about 6 to 100, serving as donors. This sample was taken from a study of blood T cells in healthy people across ages. Regarding the study as a whole: Among T cells, TCR beta diversity per million cells dropped roughly linearly as age rose. Estimated diversity, derived from one million T cells, was regarded as an underestimate.

This chain joins TRBV20-1 and TRBJ2-5; TRBD1 or TRBD2 may be the D gene (5 bases each). The sequence came from a man between 65 and 79 years old in good health. Sequencing was done on a sample of blood. This CDR3 reads CSASPPWDEETQYF. CDR3 nucleotide sequence: TGCAGTGCTAGCCCCCCCTGGGACGAAGAGACCCAGTACTTC.